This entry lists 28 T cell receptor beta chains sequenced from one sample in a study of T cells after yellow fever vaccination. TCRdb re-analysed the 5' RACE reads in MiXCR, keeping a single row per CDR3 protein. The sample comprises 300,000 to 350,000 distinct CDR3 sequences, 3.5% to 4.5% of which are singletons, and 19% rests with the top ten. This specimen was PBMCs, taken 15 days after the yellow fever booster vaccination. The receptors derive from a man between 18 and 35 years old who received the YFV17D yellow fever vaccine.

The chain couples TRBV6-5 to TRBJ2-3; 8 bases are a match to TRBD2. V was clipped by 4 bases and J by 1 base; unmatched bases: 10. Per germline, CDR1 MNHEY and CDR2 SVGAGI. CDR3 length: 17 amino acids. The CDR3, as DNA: TGTGCCAGCAGTTCCCGACGCAGCGGGGGACGCACAGATACGCAGTATTTT. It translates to CASSSRRSGGRTDTQYF.

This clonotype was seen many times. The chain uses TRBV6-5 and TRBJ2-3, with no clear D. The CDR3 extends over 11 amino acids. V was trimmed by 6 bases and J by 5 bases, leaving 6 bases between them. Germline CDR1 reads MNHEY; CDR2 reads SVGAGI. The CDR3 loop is CASRKGDTQYF. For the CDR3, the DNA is TGTGCCAGCAGAAAGGGAGATACGCAGTATTTT.

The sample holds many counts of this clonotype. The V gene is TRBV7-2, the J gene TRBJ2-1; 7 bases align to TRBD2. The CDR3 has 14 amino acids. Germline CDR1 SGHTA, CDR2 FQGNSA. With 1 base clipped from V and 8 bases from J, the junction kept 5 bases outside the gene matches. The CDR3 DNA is TGTGCCAGCAGCTTAGTTCAGGGAGGGGATGAGCAGTTCTTC. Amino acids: CASSLVQGGDEQFF.

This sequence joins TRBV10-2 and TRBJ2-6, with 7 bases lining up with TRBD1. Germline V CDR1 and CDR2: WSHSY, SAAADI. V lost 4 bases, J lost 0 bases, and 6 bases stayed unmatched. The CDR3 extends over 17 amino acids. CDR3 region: CASSGDRAFSGANVLTF. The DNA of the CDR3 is TGCGCCAGCAGTGGGGACAGAGCTTTCTCTGGGGCCAACGTCCTGACTTTC.

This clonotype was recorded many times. CDR3 region: CASRRLAGNQETQYF. CDR3 sequence (DNA): TGTGCCAGCAGGCGACTAGCGGGGAACCAAGAGACCCAGTACTTC. The chain couples TRBV11-2 to TRBJ2-5; 11 nucleotides line up with TRBD2. After removal of 6 bases from V and 0 bases from J, the junction contained 3 bases not matched to a gene. The germline V gene encodes CDR1 SGHAT and CDR2 FQNNGV. CDR3 length equals 15 residues.

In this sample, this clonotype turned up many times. This CDR3 reads CAISDASVYNEQFF. In nucleotides, the CDR3 is TGTGCCATCAGTGACGCGTCAGTATACAATGAGCAGTTCTTC. V is TRBV10-3 and J is TRBJ2-1, with unresolved D. The CDR3 spans 14 residues. V lost 3 bases and J lost 4, with 10 bases in between. CDR1 is ENHRY and CDR2 is SYGVKD in the germline V gene.

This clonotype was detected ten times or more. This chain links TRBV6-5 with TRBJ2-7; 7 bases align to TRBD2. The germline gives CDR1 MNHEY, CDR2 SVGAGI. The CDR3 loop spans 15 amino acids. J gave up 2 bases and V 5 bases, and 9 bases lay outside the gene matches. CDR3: CASSTRGSGAYEQYV. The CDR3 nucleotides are TGTGCCAGCAGTACCCGGGGGAGCGGGGCCTACGAGCAGTACGTC.

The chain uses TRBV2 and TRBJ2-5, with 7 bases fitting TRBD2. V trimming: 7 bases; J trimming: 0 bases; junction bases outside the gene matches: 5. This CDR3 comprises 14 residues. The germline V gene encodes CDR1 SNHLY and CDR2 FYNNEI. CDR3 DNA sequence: TGTGCCAGCAAACGGGGGAGGGACCAAGAGACCCAGTACTTC. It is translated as CASKRGRDQETQYF. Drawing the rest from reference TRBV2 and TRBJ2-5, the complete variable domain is EPEVTQTPSHQVTQMGQEVILRCVPISNHLYFYWYRQILGQKVEFLVSFYNNEISEKSEIFDDQFSVERPDGSNFTLKIRSTKLEDSAMYFCASKRGRDQETQYFGPGTRLLVL.

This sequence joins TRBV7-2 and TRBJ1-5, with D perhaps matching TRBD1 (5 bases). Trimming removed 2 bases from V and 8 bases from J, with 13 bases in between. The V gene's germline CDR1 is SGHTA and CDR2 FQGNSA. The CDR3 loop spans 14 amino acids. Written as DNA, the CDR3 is TGTGCCAGCAGCTTACTGTGGGGGAAGGAGCCCCAGCATTTT. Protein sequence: CASSLLWGKEPQHF.

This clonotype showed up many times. The CDR3 reads CASSHGTSTFYEQFF. CDR3 DNA sequence: TGTGCCAGCAGCCACGGGACCAGCACCTTTTATGAGCAGTTCTTC. V gene TRBV11-2 combines with J gene TRBJ2-1, with D perhaps given as TRBD1 or TRBD2 (5 bases each). V was shortened by 5 bases and J by 8 bases, with 19 bases between the two germline ends. Germline CDR1 reads SGHAT; CDR2 reads FQNNGV. The CDR3 runs 15 residues.

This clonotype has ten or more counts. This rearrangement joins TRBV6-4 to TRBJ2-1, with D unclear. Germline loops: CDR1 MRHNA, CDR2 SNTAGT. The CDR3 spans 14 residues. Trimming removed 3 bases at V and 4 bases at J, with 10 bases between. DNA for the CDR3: TGTGCCAGCAGTGAAACAGTAGATTACAATGAGCAGTTCTTC. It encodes CASSETVDYNEQFF.

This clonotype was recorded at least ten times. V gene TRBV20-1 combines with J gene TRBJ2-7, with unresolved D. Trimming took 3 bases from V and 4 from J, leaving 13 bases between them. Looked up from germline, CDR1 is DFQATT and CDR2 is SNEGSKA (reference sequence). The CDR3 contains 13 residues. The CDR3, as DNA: TGCAGTGCTAGGCTCCCCTCCTCATACGAGCAGTACGTC. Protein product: CSARLPSSYEQYV.

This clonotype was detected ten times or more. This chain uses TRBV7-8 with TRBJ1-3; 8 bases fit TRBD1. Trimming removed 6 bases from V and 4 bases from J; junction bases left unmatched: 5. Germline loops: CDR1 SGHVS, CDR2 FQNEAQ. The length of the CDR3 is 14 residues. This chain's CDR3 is CASSRQGLGNTIYF. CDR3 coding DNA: TGTGCCAGCAGTCGACAGGGGCTAGGAAACACCATATATTTT.

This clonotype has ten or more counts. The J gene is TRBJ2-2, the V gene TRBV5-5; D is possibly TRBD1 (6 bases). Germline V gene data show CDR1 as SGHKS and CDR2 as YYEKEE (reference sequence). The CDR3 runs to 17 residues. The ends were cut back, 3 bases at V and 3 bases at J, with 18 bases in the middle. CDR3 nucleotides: TGTGCCAGCAGCTGGGGTGCTACCAGGGGTGACACCGGGGAGCTGTTTTTT. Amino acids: CASSWGATRGDTGELFF.

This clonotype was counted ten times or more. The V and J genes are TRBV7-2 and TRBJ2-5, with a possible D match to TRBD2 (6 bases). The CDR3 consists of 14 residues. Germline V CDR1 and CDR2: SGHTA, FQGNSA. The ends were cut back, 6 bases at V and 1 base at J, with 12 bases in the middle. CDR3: CASRLGGPQETQYF. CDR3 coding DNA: TGTGCCAGCAGATTGGGGGGTCCCCAAGAGACCCAGTACTTC. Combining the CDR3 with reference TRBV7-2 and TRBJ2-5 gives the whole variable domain GAGVSQSPSNKVTEKGKDVELRCDPISGHTALYWYRQSLGQGLEFLIYFQGNSAPDKSGLPSDRFSAERTGGSVSTLTIQRTQQEDSAVYLCASRLGGPQETQYFGPGTRLLVL.

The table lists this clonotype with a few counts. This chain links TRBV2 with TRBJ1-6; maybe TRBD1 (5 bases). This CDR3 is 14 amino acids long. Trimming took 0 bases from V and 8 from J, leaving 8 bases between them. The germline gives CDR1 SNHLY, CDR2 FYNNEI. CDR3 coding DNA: TGTGCCAGCAGTGAAGCGACAGCCTATTCACCCCTCCACTTT. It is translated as CASSEATAYSPLHF.

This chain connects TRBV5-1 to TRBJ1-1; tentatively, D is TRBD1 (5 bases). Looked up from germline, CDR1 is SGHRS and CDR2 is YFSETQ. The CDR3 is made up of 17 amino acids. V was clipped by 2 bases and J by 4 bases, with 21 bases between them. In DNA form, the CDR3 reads TGCGCCAGCAGCTTTACTGGTGGAACAGGCGGGCGCACTGAAGCTTTCTTT. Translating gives CASSFTGGTGGRTEAFF.

Written as DNA, the CDR3 is TGTGCCAGCAGTTTATTCGGCGGAGCATATAGCAATCAGCCCCAGCATTTT. Translating it yields CASSLFGGAYSNQPQHF. The gene calls are TRBV12-3 or TRBV12-4 and TRBJ1-5; unclear D gene. Trimming cost V 2 bases and J 0 bases, with 14 bases left between them. This CDR3 region has 17 residues.

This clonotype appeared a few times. CDR3 sequence: CASSHAAYGRSQETQYF. The CDR3 DNA reads as TGCGCCAGCAGCCACGCTGCGTACGGGCGTAGCCAAGAGACCCAGTACTTC. V usage is TRBV4-1 and J usage is TRBJ2-5; D gene ambiguous. V was cut by 3 bases and J by 1 base, with 18 bases left in between. This CDR3 spans 17 amino acids. CDR1 is MGHRA, CDR2 YSYEKL, per germline.

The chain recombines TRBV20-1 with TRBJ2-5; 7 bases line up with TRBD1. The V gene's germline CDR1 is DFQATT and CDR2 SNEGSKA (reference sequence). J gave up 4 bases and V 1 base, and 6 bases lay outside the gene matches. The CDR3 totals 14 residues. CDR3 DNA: TGCAGTGCTAGAGCACAGGGGTTAGGAGAGACCCAGTACTTC. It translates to CSARAQGLGETQYF.

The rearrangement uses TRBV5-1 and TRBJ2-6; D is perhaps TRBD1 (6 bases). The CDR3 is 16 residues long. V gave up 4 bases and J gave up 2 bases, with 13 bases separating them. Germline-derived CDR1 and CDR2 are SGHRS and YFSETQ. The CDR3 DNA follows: TGCGCCAGCAGCCCCGGGGACAATCCTGGGGCCAACGTCCTGACTTTC. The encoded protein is CASSPGDNPGANVLTF.

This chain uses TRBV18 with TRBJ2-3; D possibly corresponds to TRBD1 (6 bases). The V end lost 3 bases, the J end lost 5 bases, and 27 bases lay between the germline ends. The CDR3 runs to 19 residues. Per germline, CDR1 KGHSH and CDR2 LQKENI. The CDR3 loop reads CASSPMAGALSSRGDTQYF. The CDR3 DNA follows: TGTGCCAGCTCACCGATGGCAGGGGCTTTGAGTTCTAGGGGAGATACGCAGTATTTT.

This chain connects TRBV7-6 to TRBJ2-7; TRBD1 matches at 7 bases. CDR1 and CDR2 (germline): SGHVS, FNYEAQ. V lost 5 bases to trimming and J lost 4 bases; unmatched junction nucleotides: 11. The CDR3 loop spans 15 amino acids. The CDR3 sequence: CASSLSDGTAYEQYF. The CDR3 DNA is TGTGCCAGCAGCCTCTCAGATGGGACAGCTTACGAGCAGTACTTC.

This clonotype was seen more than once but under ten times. The CDR3 DNA sequence: TGCGCCAGCAGCCCCGGGAAGCTGGGACACCCACCTCAGCCCCAGCATTTT. Its protein is CASSPGKLGHPPQPQHF. This chain links TRBV4-3 with TRBJ1-5; a possible D gene is TRBD1 (6 bases). Germline loops: CDR1 LGHNA, CDR2 YSLEER. The CDR3 is made up of 17 amino acids. The V end was cut by 4 bases, the J end by 6 bases, with 22 bases between.

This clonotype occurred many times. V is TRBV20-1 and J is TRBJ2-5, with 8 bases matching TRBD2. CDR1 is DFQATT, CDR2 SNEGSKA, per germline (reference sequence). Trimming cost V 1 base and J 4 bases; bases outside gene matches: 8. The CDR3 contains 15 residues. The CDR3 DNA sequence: TGCAGTGCTAGAGGGCCAGCGGGGGCGGGAGAGACCCAGTACTTC. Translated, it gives CSARGPAGAGETQYF.

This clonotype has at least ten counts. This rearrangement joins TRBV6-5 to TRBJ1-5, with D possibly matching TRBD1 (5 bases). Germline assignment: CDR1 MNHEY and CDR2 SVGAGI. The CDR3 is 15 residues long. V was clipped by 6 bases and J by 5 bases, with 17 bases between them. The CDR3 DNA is TGTGCCAGCAGGAAACTTCTGAGAGGGGATCAGCCCCAGCATTTT. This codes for CASRKLLRGDQPQHF.

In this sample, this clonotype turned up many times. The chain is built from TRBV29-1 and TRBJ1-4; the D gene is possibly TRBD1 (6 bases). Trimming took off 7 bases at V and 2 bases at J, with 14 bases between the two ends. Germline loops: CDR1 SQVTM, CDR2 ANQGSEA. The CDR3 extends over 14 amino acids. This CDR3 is CSAARTATNEKLFF. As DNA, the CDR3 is TGCAGCGCCGCCCGGACAGCCACTAATGAAAAACTGTTTTTT.

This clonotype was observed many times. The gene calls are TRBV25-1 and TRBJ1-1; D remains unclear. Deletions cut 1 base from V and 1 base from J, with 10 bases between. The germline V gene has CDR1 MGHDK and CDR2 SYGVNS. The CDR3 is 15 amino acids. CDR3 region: CASSESRQANTEAFF. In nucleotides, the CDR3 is TGTGCCAGCAGTGAATCGCGCCAGGCGAACACTGAAGCTTTCTTT.